The 28 T cell receptor beta chains below all came from one sample that was sequenced in a study of cytomegalovirus exposure and HLA in healthy donors (dated by TCRdb to the late 2010s). Library preparation was by the immunoSEQ multiplex PCR assay. For the multiplex PCR, a mixture combining 60 forward primers for TCR Vbeta segments and 13 reverse primers for TCR Jbeta segments was used. Not all clones reach the TCRdb copy of this immuneACCESS table, which keeps in-frame sequences only. Checked studies attribute under half of the gap to unresolved V genes and leave the rest unexplained. The sample table records roughly 140,000 clones; over 70% of these occur just once. The ten largest clones represent about 5.6% of the sample. Material for sequencing was PBMCs. Every receptor here comes from a young man in good health and CMV-seropositive.

The chain joins TRBV19 to TRBJ2-3; 7 bases agree with TRBD2. J gave up 1 base and V 3 bases, and 4 bases lay outside the gene matches. The CDR3 covers 15 residues. Germline-derived CDR1 and CDR2 are LNHDA and SQIVND (reference sequence). In DNA, the CDR3 is TGTGCCAGTAGTATGGTGAGCGGGGGCACAGATACGCAGTATTTT. It yields the protein CASSMVSGGTDTQYF.

The chain carries TRBV7-8 and TRBJ1-1, with 7 nucleotides matching TRBD1. Looked up from germline, CDR1 is SGHVS and CDR2 is FQNEAQ. Losses at the gene ends were 5 bases for V and 5 bases for J; bases not matched to a gene: 14. The CDR3 is made up of 16 amino acids. The chain's CDR3 is CASSPRQGSMGTEAFF. The CDR3 nucleotides are TGTGCCAGCAGCCCTCGACAGGGTTCCATGGGGACTGAAGCTTTCTTT.

The V and J genes are TRBV2 and TRBJ2-1; 7 bases agree with TRBD2. V was pared by 3 bases and J by 7 bases, with 9 bases of the junction left unmatched. Germline V CDR1 and CDR2: SNHLY, FYNNEI. This CDR3 region has 15 residues. CDR3 residues: CASSDPEGRGNEQFF. CDR3 bases: TGTGCCAGCAGTGATCCCGAAGGGAGGGGTAATGAGCAGTTCTTC.

There are a few counts of this clone. V usage is TRBV5-1 and J usage is TRBJ1-4; TRBD1 might be the D (6 bases). V was shortened by 4 bases and J by 2 bases, with 12 bases between the two germline ends. Looked up from germline, CDR1 is SGHRS and CDR2 is YFSETQ. CDR3 length: 15 residues. Written as DNA, the CDR3 is TGCGCCAGCAGCCTCGTAAGGGGGACTAATGAAAAACTGTTTTTT. Protein sequence: CASSLVRGTNEKLFF. Filled out from reference TRBV5-1 and TRBJ1-4, the complete variable domain reads KAGVTQTPRYLIKTRGQQVTLSCSPISGHRSVSWYQQTPGQGLQFLFEYFSETQRNKGNFPGRFSGRQFSNSRSEMNVSTLELGDSALYLCASSLVRGTNEKLFFGSGTQLSVL.

This chain uses TRBV9 with TRBJ1-3, with 8 bases that match TRBD1. In germline, CDR1 is SGDLS, CDR2 YYNGEE. V shed 6 bases and J 5 bases; nucleotides not matched to a gene: 4. The CDR3 contains 13 residues. CDR3 sequence: CASTGGWRNTIYF. CDR3 DNA: TGTGCCAGCACAGGGGGCTGGCGAAACACCATATATTTT.

There are a few counts of this clone. This chain uses TRBV4-1 with TRBJ2-1; no firm D call. V gave up 3 bases and J gave up 9 bases, with 12 bases separating them. The CDR3 covers 13 residues. Germline V gives CDR1 MGHRA, CDR2 YSYEKL. The CDR3 coding sequence is TGCGCCAGCAGCCATGGAGTGTTGAGTGAGCAGTTCTTC. Translating it yields CASSHGVLSEQFF.

The chain carries TRBV18 and TRBJ1-5, with D possibly TRBD1 on 5 matching bases. Trimming cost V 3 bases and J 2 bases, with 14 bases left between them. The CDR3 loop spans 16 amino acids. Germline CDR1 and CDR2: KGHSH and LQKENI. In nucleotides, the CDR3 is TGTGCCAGCTCACCTCCTTCGGGGGGTGGCAATCAGCCCCAGCATTTT. Amino acids: CASSPPSGGGNQPQHF.

In DNA, the CDR3 is TGTGCCAGTAGTATAGATACGAACAGAAAAGAGACCCAGTACTTC. The encoded protein is CASSIDTNRKETQYF. The chain links TRBV19 to TRBJ2-5; D not certain. The CDR3 totals 15 residues. Germline V gene lookup returns CDR1 LNHDA and CDR2 SQIVND (reference sequence). The V and J ends lost 0 bases and 3 bases respectively, with 11 bases between them.

The gene calls are TRBV19 and TRBJ1-1, with D possibly TRBD1 on 5 matching bases. The V end was cut by 3 bases, the J end by 4 bases, with 9 bases between. This CDR3 is 13 amino acids long. Per the germline V gene, CDR1 is LNHDA and CDR2 is SQIVND (reference sequence). Here the CDR3 DNA reads TGTGCCAGTAGTATGGGGGGGAGCACTGAAGCTTTCTTT. It encodes CASSMGGSTEAFF.

The V gene is TRBV7-2, the J gene TRBJ2-5, with 7 nucleotides matching TRBD2. V trimming: 1 base; J trimming: 4 bases; junction bases outside the gene matches: 6. Germline V gene lookup returns CDR1 SGHTA and CDR2 FQGNSA. This CDR3 has 15 residues. CDR3 bases: TGTGCCAGCAGCTTAGTTGTGGTAGCGGGAGAGACCCAGTACTTC. Amino acids: CASSLVVVAGETQYF. Full variable domain (remainder filled in from reference TRBV7-2 and TRBJ2-5): GAGVSQSPSNKVTEKGKDVELRCDPISGHTALYWYRQSLGQGLEFLIYFQGNSAPDKSGLPSDRFSAERTGGSVSTLTIQRTQQEDSAVYLCASSLVVVAGETQYFGPGTRLLVL.

The chain couples TRBV18 to TRBJ2-1; tentatively, D is TRBD2 (6 bases). V lost 4 bases to trimming and J lost 5 bases, with 24 bases between them. The germline CDR1 and CDR2 sequences are KGHSH and LQKENI. This CDR3 contains 18 residues. This chain's CDR3 is CASSHILVMGLADNEQFF. The DNA of the CDR3 is TGTGCCAGCTCACATATCCTAGTCATGGGACTGGCGGACAATGAGCAGTTCTTC.

The chain joins TRBV15 to TRBJ1-2; TRBD1 matches 7 bases. V lost 4 bases and J lost 0; bases outside the gene matches: 5. The CDR3 sequence is 15 residues long. The germline V gene encodes CDR1 LNHNV and CDR2 YYDKDF (reference sequence). This CDR3 is CATSTAGQTNYGYTF. In DNA form, the CDR3 reads TGTGCCACCAGCACTGCGGGACAGACTAACTATGGCTACACCTTC.

V and J are TRBV6-1 and TRBJ2-5, with no clear D. Germline CDR1 and CDR2: MNHNS and SASEGT. CDR3 size: 15 residues. Trimming took off 2 bases at V and 5 bases at J, with 15 bases between the two ends. Written as DNA, the CDR3 is TGTGCCAGCAGTGAAAATCCTTCTCTGCGGGAGACCCAGTACTTC. Its translation is CASSENPSLRETQYF.

This clone was seen once. This chain joins TRBV28 and TRBJ2-7, with TRBD1 identical over 7 bases. This CDR3 has 13 amino acids. The junction had 3 bases not matched to a gene; V was cut back by 5 bases and J by 2 bases. Per the germline V gene, CDR1 is MDHEN and CDR2 is SYDVKM. The CDR3 spells CASSPGQTYEQYF. The CDR3 bases are TGTGCCAGCAGTCCGGGACAGACCTACGAGCAGTACTTC.

The chain links TRBV28 to TRBJ2-7; D might be TRBD1 (6 bases). V lost 5 bases, J lost 3 bases, and 14 bases lay in between. In germline, CDR1 is MDHEN, CDR2 SYDVKM. The CDR3 contains 14 residues. For the CDR3, the DNA is TGTGCCAGCAGTCAAGGGGGTAATCTCTACGAGCAGTACTTC. This codes for CASSQGGNLYEQYF.

This clone was counted a few times. CDR3 in amino acids: CASKRRALMAEAFF. The CDR3, as DNA: TGTGCCAGCAAACGGAGGGCCTTAATGGCTGAAGCTTTCTTT. The rearrangement uses TRBV27 and TRBJ1-1, with D uncertain. The ends were cut back, 7 bases at V and 6 bases at J, with 18 bases in the middle. Germline V gives CDR1 MNHEY, CDR2 SMNVEV (reference sequence). The CDR3 contains 14 residues.

The V gene is TRBV30, the J gene TRBJ1-2; 8 bases are a match to TRBD1. Germline assignment: CDR1 GTSNPN and CDR2 SVGIG (reference sequence). With V trimmed by 2 bases and J by 8 bases, 10 bases remained unmatched. The CDR3 totals 14 residues. This CDR3 reads CAWSYWTGSNGYTF. In DNA form, the CDR3 reads TGTGCCTGGAGTTACTGGACAGGGTCCAACGGCTACACCTTC. Supplemented by reference TRBV30 and TRBJ1-2, the full variable domain reads SQTIHQWPATLVQPVGSPLSLECTVEGTSNPNLYWYRQAAGRGLQLLFYSVGIGQISSEVPQNLSASRPQDRQFILSSKKLLLSDSGFYLCAWSYWTGSNGYTFGSGTRLTVV.

The chain uses TRBV11-2 and TRBJ2-1; D not resolved. From germline, CDR1 is SGHAT and CDR2 FQNNGV. The CDR3 contains 13 residues. Trimming left V 2 bases short and J 5 bases short, with 7 bases between. The CDR3 sequence: CASSLSFNNEQFF. In DNA form, the CDR3 reads TGTGCCAGCAGCTTATCATTCAACAATGAGCAGTTCTTC. Filled out from reference TRBV11-2 and TRBJ2-1, the complete variable domain reads EAGVAQSPRYKIIEKRQSVAFWCNPISGHATLYWYQQILGQGPKLLIQFQNNGVVDDSQLPKDRFSAERLKGVDSTLKIQPAKLEDSAVYLCASSLSFNNEQFFGPGTRLTVL.

CDR3 nucleotides: TGTGCCAGCGGGTGGCGGGAGTTGACAGATACGCAGTATTTT. This encodes CASGWRELTDTQYF. The chain recombines TRBV28 with TRBJ2-3, with 7 nucleotides matching TRBD2. This CDR3 has 14 residues. CDR1 and CDR2 (germline): MDHEN, SYDVKM. Germline trimming cut 8 bases from V and 3 bases from J; bases unmatched to any gene: 8.

The genes are TRBV7-8 and TRBJ1-1, with a possible D match to TRBD1 (5 bases). Germline V CDR1 and CDR2: SGHVS, FQNEAQ. V was shortened by 1 base and J by 1 base, with 10 bases between the two germline ends. The CDR3 loop spans 15 amino acids. The CDR3 nucleotides read TGTGCCAGCAGCTTAGGGACATACAGGAACACTGAAGCTTTCTTT. Protein product: CASSLGTYRNTEAFF.

This sequence joins TRBV30 and TRBJ1-5; tentative D call: TRBD1 (5 bases). The CDR3 spans 13 residues. CDR1 and CDR2 (germline): GTSNPN, SVGIG (reference sequence). The V gene lost 1 base and the J gene lost 6 bases, with 10 bases spanning the gap. The CDR3 sequence is CAWSGTLGQPQHF. CDR3 DNA: TGTGCCTGGAGTGGGACATTGGGTCAGCCCCAGCATTTT.

This clone was detected once. This rearrangement joins TRBV2 to TRBJ2-7; D may be TRBD2 (6 bases). Germline loops: CDR1 SNHLY, CDR2 FYNNEI. With 9 bases removed from V and 5 bases from J, the gap between germline ends came to 14 bases. The CDR3 has 12 amino acids. The CDR3 DNA is TGTGCCAGTTGCGGGGACCTGAACGAGCAGTACTTC. Its translation: CASCGDLNEQYF.

The sample holds a few counts of this clone. This chain connects TRBV7-6 to TRBJ2-7; D is perhaps TRBD1 (5 bases). The germline CDR1 and CDR2 sequences are SGHVS and FNYEAQ. This CDR3 has 15 residues. The V end was cut by 5 bases, the J end by 3 bases, with 17 bases between. DNA of the CDR3: TGTGCCAGCAGCCCGGCCCCAGGGTCCTTCTACGAGCAGTACTTC. Translation gives CASSPAPGSFYEQYF.

The CDR3 loop reads CASSSSGASYNEQFF. In DNA form, the CDR3 reads TGTGCCAGCAGTTCTAGCGGAGCCTCCTACAATGAGCAGTTCTTC. The chain uses TRBV28 and TRBJ2-1; TRBD2 matches 7 bases. The CDR3 runs to 15 residues. V shed 4 bases, J shed 0 bases, and the junction held 3 bases outside the gene matches. CDR1 and CDR2 from the germline V gene are MDHEN and SYDVKM.

This chain connects TRBV5-1 to TRBJ2-1, with D possibly being TRBD1 (6 bases). This CDR3 region has 14 residues. Germline CDR1 and CDR2: SGHRS and YFSETQ. Deletions cut 7 bases from V and 4 bases from J, with 15 bases between. This CDR3 is CASGFGRGYNEQFF. CDR3 sequence (DNA): TGCGCCAGCGGGTTTGGCAGGGGATACAATGAGCAGTTCTTC.

V is TRBV30 and J is TRBJ1-1; 8 bases are shared with TRBD1. The germline V gene encodes CDR1 GTSNPN and CDR2 SVGIG (reference sequence). Germline trimming cut 2 bases from V and 0 bases from J; bases unmatched to any gene: 20. This CDR3 is 20 amino acids long. For the CDR3, the DNA is TGTGCCTGGAGTTCGGGACGGAGGGACAGGCTGTGGACGTTGAACACTGAAGCTTTCTTT. It specifies CAWSSGRRDRLWTLNTEAFF.

The rearrangement joins TRBV15 to TRBJ2-1, with D perhaps matching TRBD2 (6 bases). V lost 0 bases and J lost 1, with 19 bases in between. This CDR3 comprises 19 residues. Germline V gives CDR1 LNHNV, CDR2 YYDKDF (reference sequence). The DNA for the CDR3 is TGTGCCACCAGCAGAGAAAGGATTGGGGGGAGCGAGTCCTACAATGAGCAGTTCTTC. The encoded protein is CATSRERIGGSESYNEQFF.

This sequence joins TRBV29-1 and TRBJ2-5; TRBD2 matches 7 bases. Germline V gives CDR1 SQVTM, CDR2 ANQGSEA. V lost 4 bases and J lost 3; bases outside the gene matches: 2. The CDR3 has 12 amino acids. The CDR3 bases are TGCAGCGTTGCTGCGGGGGAAGAGACCCAGTACTTC. It encodes CSVAAGEETQYF.